Listed below are T cell receptor beta chains from one sample, sequenced in a study of chemoradiotherapy in HPV16-positive cancers. The data were produced by immunoSEQ multiplex PCR, yet TCRdb's version contains in-frame clones alone and is incomplete. The repertoire holds approximately 34,000 clones, roughly 87% seen once, with 3% to 3.5% in the top ten. The material was blood, obtained from a patient who underwent chemoradiotherapy. These TCRs come from a human donor with HPV-associated anogenital cancer. The CDR3 runs from the conserved cysteine through the conserved F or W. The D gene is left open where the match is weak. Part of the rows lack a size; the others show once, few, many or a class for expanded clones.

j_gene: TRBJ1-2; d_gene: TRBD1; v_gene: TRBV19; abundance: -; len: 12; CDR3aa: CASSNRGGGYTF; CDR3nt: TGTGCCAGTAGTAACAGGGGTGGAGGCTACACCTTC
j_gene: TRBJ1-5; d_gene: -; v_gene: TRBV18; abundance: -; len: 14; CDR3aa: CASSPQQGRQPQHF; CDR3nt: TGTGCCAGCTCACCACAGCAGGGGAGGCAGCCCCAGCATTTT
j_gene: TRBJ1-2; d_gene: -; v_gene: TRBV2; abundance: -; len: 14; CDR3aa: CASSQDTANYGYTF; CDR3nt: TGTGCCAGCAGTCAGGACACAGCTAACTATGGCTACACCTTC
j_gene: TRBJ1-1; d_gene: TRBD1; v_gene: TRBV10-1; abundance: -; len: 14; CDR3aa: CASRDRGPHTEAFF; CDR3nt: TGCGCCAGTAGGGACAGGGGGCCCCACACTGAAGCTTTCTTT
j_gene: TRBJ1-1; d_gene: -; v_gene: TRBV7-9; abundance: -; len: 14; CDR3aa: CASSLAGPVTEAFF; CDR3nt: TGTGCCAGCAGCTTAGCGGGACCGGTCACTGAAGCTTTCTTT
j_gene: TRBJ2-5; d_gene: -; v_gene: TRBV6-6; abundance: -; len: 14; CDR3aa: CASSYSSTQETQYF; CDR3nt: TGTGCCAGCAGTTACTCGAGTACCCAAGAGACCCAGTACTTC
j_gene: TRBJ2-7; d_gene: TRBD1; v_gene: TRBV27; abundance: -; len: 14; CDR3aa: CASSPGTAPYEQYF; CDR3nt: TGTGCCAGCAGTCCTGGGACAGCCCCCTACGAGCAGTACTTC
j_gene: TRBJ1-2; d_gene: TRBD1; v_gene: TRBV9; abundance: medium-sized; len: 15; CDR3aa: CASSVGTGGYYGYTF; CDR3nt: TGTGCCAGCAGCGTAGGAACAGGGGGCTACTATGGCTACACCTTC
j_gene: TRBJ2-4; d_gene: -; v_gene: TRBV4-3; abundance: -; len: 13; CDR3aa: CASSQSREDIQYF; CDR3nt: TGCGCCAGCAGCCAATCTCGTGAGGACATTCAGTACTTC
j_gene: TRBJ2-2; d_gene: TRBD2; v_gene: TRBV5-4; abundance: -; len: 16; CDR3aa: CASSVGKAGGPGELFF; CDR3nt: TGTGCCAGCAGCGTCGGTAAAGCGGGAGGGCCCGGGGAGCTGTTTTTT